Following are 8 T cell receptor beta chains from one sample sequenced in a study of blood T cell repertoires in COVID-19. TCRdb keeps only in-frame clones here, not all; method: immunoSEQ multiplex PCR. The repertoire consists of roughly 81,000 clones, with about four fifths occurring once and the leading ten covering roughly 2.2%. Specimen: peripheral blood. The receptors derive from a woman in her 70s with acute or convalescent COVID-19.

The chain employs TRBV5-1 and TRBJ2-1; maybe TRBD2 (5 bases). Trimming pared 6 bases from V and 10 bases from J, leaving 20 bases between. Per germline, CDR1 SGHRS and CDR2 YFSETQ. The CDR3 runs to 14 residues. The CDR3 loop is CASTLLDFLAEQFF. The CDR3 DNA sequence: TGCGCCAGCACACTTTTAGACTTTCTAGCAGAGCAGTTCTTC.

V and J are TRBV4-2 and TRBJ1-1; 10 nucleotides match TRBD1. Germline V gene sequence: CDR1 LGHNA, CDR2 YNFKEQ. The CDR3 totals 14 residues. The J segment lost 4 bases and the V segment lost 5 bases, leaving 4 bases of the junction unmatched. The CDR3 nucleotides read TGTGCCAGCAGCTCCAGGGACAGGGGCACTGAAGCTTTCTTT. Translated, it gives CASSSRDRGTEAFF.

CDR3 residues: CASRAGAVDTQYF. In DNA, the CDR3 is TGCGCCAGCAGAGCAGGGGCCGTAGATACGCAGTATTTT. J is TRBJ2-3 and V is TRBV5-1, with D possibly being TRBD1 (6 bases). The ends were cut back, 5 bases at V and 5 bases at J, with 12 bases in the middle. This CDR3 has 13 residues. CDR1 is SGHRS, CDR2 YFSETQ, per germline.

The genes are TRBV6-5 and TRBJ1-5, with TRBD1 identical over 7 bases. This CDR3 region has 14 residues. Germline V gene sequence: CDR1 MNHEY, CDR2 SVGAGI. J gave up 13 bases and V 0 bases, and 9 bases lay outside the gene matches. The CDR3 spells CASSYSIDPGQQHF. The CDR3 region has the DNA TGTGCCAGCAGTTACTCCATCGACCCGGGACAGCAGCATTTT.

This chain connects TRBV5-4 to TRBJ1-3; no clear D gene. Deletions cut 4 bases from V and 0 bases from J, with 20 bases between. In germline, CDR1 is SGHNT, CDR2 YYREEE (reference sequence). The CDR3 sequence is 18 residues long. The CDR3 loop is CASSPDGKALYSGNTIYF. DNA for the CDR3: TGTGCCAGCAGCCCGGACGGGAAAGCCCTATACTCTGGAAACACCATATATTTT.

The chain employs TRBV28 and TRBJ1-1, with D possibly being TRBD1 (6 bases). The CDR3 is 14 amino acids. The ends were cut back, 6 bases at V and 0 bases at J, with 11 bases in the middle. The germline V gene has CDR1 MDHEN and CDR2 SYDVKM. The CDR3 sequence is CASSLTGLNTEAFF. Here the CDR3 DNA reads TGTGCCAGCAGCTTGACAGGCCTGAACACTGAAGCTTTCTTT. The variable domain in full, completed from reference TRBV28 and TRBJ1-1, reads DVKVTQSSRYLVKRTGEKVFLECVQDMDHENMFWYRQDPGLGLRLIYFSYDVKMKEKGDIPEGYSVSREKKERFSLILESASTNQTSMYLCASSLTGLNTEAFFGQGTRLTVV.

The CDR3 nucleotides read TGTGCCGTACTAGCGGGGGGTCTACAAGAGACCCAGTACTTC. This gives the protein CAVLAGGLQETQYF. V and J are TRBV3-1 (or the pseudogene TRBV3-2) and TRBJ2-5; 12 nucleotides agree with TRBD2. The CDR3 totals 14 residues. Germline-derived CDR1 and CDR2 are LGHDT and YNNKEL (reference sequence). With 11 bases clipped from V and 2 bases from J, the junction kept 6 bases outside the gene matches.

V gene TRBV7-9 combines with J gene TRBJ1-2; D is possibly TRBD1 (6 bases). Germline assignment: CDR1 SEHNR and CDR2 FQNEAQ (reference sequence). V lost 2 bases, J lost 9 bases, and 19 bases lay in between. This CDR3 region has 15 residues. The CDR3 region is CASSLPEAGVFSYTF. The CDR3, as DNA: TGTGCCAGCAGCTTACCCGAGGCAGGGGTATTTAGCTACACCTTC.